This TCR beta chain was observed in a study of T cells expressing NK-cell markers. About the research overall: The sequencing cohort of eight donors included seven HCMV-seropositive individuals and one seronegative individual.

Germline V lookup: CDR1 SGHVS, CDR2 FNYEAQ. The CDR3 spans 14 residues. TCRdb reanalyzed the 5' RACE reads, giving one entry per CDR3 protein sequence and no DNA. The sample yields 150,000 to 200,000 distinct CDR3 sequences, of which the top ten take up roughly a fifth. The TCR sequence derives from a man aged 18 to 69 in good health. The chain couples TRBV7-6 to TRBJ2-5; TCRdb picks TRBD2, but there is no DNA to check that call. Sample: blood T cells: a sorted CD56 or NKG2C T cell subset, CD4+ or CD8+ T cells, or bulk PBMC T cells (not recorded which). This CDR3 reads CASGTDMIQETQYF.